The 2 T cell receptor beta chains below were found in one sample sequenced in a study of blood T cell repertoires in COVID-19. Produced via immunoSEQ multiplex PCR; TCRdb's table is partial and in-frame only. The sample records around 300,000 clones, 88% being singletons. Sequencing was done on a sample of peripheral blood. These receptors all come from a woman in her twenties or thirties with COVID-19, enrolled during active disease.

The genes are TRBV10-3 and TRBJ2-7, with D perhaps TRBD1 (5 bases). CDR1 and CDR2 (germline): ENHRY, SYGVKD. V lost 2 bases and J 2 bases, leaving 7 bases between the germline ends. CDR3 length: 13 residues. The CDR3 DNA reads TGTGCCATCAGTGAGACAGGTACCTACGAGCAGTACGTC. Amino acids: CAISETGTYEQYV.

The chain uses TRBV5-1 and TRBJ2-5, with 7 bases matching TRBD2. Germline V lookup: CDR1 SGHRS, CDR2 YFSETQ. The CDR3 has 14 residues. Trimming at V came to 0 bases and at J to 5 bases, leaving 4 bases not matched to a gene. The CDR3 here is CASSLATSLETQYF. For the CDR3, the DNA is TGCGCCAGCAGCTTGGCGACTAGCCTCGAGACCCAGTACTTC.